Listed below are T cell receptor beta chains from one sample, sequenced in a study of T cells in Graves' hyperthyroidism and ophthalmopathy. TCRdb fed the multiplex PCR reads into MiXCR, producing one record per CDR3 protein. Of 280,000 or so distinct CDR3 sequences in the sample, less than 30% are singletons; the top ten hold about a quarter. Specimen: blood. These receptors came from a man aged 35-49 years with Graves' hyperthyroidism that later progressed to Graves' ophthalmopathy. Both conserved end residues are part of each CDR3. Each record gives: J gene, D gene, clone size, V gene, CDR3 protein, CDR3 DNA. The D gene is left open where the match is weak. Clone size, where shown, is once, few, many, or a class for clones that have expanded.

>TRBJ1-1|.|many|TRBV10-3
CAIADSYMNTEAFF
TGTGCCATCGCGGACAGCTATATGAACACTGAAGCTTTCTTT
>TRBJ2-5|.|many|TRBV6-5
CASSYSRSRETQYF
TGTGCCAGCAGTTACTCGAGGTCACGGGAGACCCAGTACTTC
>TRBJ2-5|.|many|TRBV11-2
CASSLVSWYQETQYF
TGTGCCAGCAGCTTAGTGTCGTGGTACCAAGAGACCCAGTACTTC
>TRBJ1-6|.|many|TRBV6-5
CASSYQKPQGSSYNSPLHF
TGTGCCAGCAGTTACCAAAAGCCCCAGGGGAGCTCCTATAATTCACCCCTCCACTTT
>TRBJ2-5|TRBD2|few|TRBV20-1
CSASLSRTSGRAQETQYF
TGCAGTGCTAGCCTATCCCGGACTAGCGGGAGGGCTCAAGAGACCCAGTACTTC
>TRBJ2-7|TRBD2|many|TRBV5-1
CASSLTSGRASEQYF
TGCGCCAGCAGCTTGACTAGCGGGAGGGCCTCCGAGCAGTACTTC
>TRBJ2-2|.|.|TRBV12-5
CASAVGATGELFF
TGTGCTAGTGCGGTGGGGGCCACCGGGGAGCTGTTTTTT
>TRBJ1-1|TRBD1|many|TRBV11-3
CASSRHRGSVPAFF
TGTGCCAGCAGCCGACACAGGGGATCCGTTCCAGCTTTCTTT
>TRBJ2-2|TRBD2|.|TRBV9
CASSGSARASGAGELFF
TGTGCCAGCAGCGGGAGCGCCCGGGCTAGCGGGGCCGGGGAGCTGTTTTTT
>TRBJ1-2|.|.|TRBV20-1
CSASGAYGYTF
TGCAGTGCTAGTGGGGCCTATGGCTACACCTTC
>TRBJ1-5|.|many|TRBV15
CATSRDLARADSNQPQHF
TGTGCCACCAGCAGAGACCTCGCCCGGGCGGATAGCAATCAGCCCCAGCATTTT
>TRBJ1-2|.|many|TRBV19
CASSEWAGANYGYTF
TGTGCCAGTAGTGAGTGGGCAGGGGCGAACTATGGCTACACCTTC
>TRBJ1-2|TRBD1|.|TRBV2
CASSPGQEIYGYTF
TGTGCCAGCAGCCCGGGACAGGAAATCTATGGCTACACCTTC
>TRBJ2-7|TRBD1|.|TRBV4-3
CASSQGTGINHEQYF
TGCGCCAGCAGCCAAGGGACAGGGATAAACCACGAGCAGTACTTC
>TRBJ1-2|.|.|TRBV12-3/TRBV12-4
CASSFPRGYGYTF
TGTGCCAGCAGTTTTCCCAGGGGCTATGGCTACACCTTC
>TRBJ2-2|TRBD1|many|TRBV15
CATSRETGTAYTGELFF
TGTGCCACCAGCAGAGAGACCGGGACAGCTTACACCGGGGAGCTGTTTTTT
>TRBJ2-5|.|.|TRBV18
CASSPSTGRPPQETQYF
TGTGCCAGCTCACCTTCGACAGGGAGGCCCCCTCAAGAGACCCAGTACTTC
>TRBJ2-7|.|many|TRBV20-1
CSAVAGTPNEQYF
TGCAGTGCTGTTGCCGGGACCCCCAACGAGCAGTACTTC
>TRBJ1-1|.|many|TRBV6-1
CASSEAGRIEAFF
TGTGCCAGCAGTGAAGCGGGGCGTATTGAAGCTTTCTTT
>TRBJ2-7|TRBD2|.|TRBV3-1
CASSQGLSGGEQYF
TGTGCCAGCAGCCAAGGACTTAGCGGGGGCGAGCAGTACTTC